This entry lists 9 T cell receptor beta chains sequenced from one sample in a study of T cell responses to AZD1222 COVID-19 vaccine. Using immunoSEQ multiplex PCR, the repertoire was profiled, and TCRdb retains in-frame clones only, with some absent. This sample has about 100,000 clones, with about nine tenths found just once. Here the sequenced sample was peripheral blood, taken on day 0 of AZD1222 vaccination. These receptors were collected from an adult in good health.

V gene TRBV7-9 combines with J gene TRBJ2-2; the D gene is possibly TRBD2 (6 bases). The V gene lost 4 bases and the J gene lost 2 bases, with 20 bases spanning the gap. This CDR3 spans 18 amino acids. The germline gives CDR1 SEHNR, CDR2 FQNEAQ (reference sequence). The CDR3 bases are TGTGCCAGCAGCTCCCCTTCGCGCGGGACCTCTAACACCGGGGAGCTGTTTTTT. Protein: CASSSPSRGTSNTGELFF.

The gene calls are TRBV10-3 and TRBJ1-6; D is unclear. Between the trimmed V and J ends, which lost 3 bases and 10 bases, there was a span of 4 bases. Germline CDR1 is ENHRY and CDR2 is SYGVKD. There are 11 residues in the CDR3. The CDR3 bases are TGTGCCATCAGTGATCAGTCACCCCTCCACTTT. This sequence encodes CAISDQSPLHF.

The V call is TRBV28, the J call TRBJ1-1; 10 nucleotides align to TRBD1. The germline V gene encodes CDR1 MDHEN and CDR2 SYDVKM. CDR3 length equals 15 residues. V shed 5 bases, J shed 11 bases, and the junction held 14 bases outside the gene matches. The DNA for the CDR3 is TGTGCCAGCAGTCTAACCCCTAGGACAGGGGGATGGGCTTTCTTT. Translated, it gives CASSLTPRTGGWAFF.

As for this clone: Other nucleotide sequences from this sample produce the same CDR3. The chain is built from TRBV3-1 (or the pseudogene TRBV3-2) and TRBJ1-5; D not certain. The ends were cut back, 1 base at V and 3 bases at J, with 4 bases in the middle. The CDR3 consists of 13 residues. Germline CDR1 is LGHDT and CDR2 is YNNKEL (reference sequence). CDR3 coding DNA: TGTGCCAGCAGCCAAGCTCCCAATCAGCCCCAGCATTTT. It yields the protein CASSQAPNQPQHF.

This clone appeared a single time. This chain uses TRBV5-8 with TRBJ1-5; TRBD1 agrees at 7 bases. Trimming removed 3 bases from V and 6 bases from J; junction bases left unmatched: 12. The CDR3 loop spans 16 amino acids. Germline CDR1 and CDR2: SGHTS and YDEGEE. The CDR3 sequence: CASSYHPGQITQPQHF. The CDR3 DNA reads as TGTGCCAGCAGCTATCATCCGGGACAGATAACTCAGCCCCAGCATTTT. Full variable domain (remainder filled in from reference TRBV5-8 and TRBJ1-5): EAGVTQSPTHLIKTRGQQATLRCSPISGHTSVYWYQQALGLGLQFLLWYDEGEERNRGNFPPRFSGRQFPNYSSELNVNALELEDSALYLCASSYHPGQITQPQHFGDGTRLSIL.

This rearrangement joins TRBV4-1 to TRBJ1-2; TRBD1 is a possible D gene (5 bases). V was cut by 4 bases and J by 0 bases, with 12 bases left in between. The CDR3 covers 15 residues. Germline V gene sequence: CDR1 MGHRA, CDR2 YSYEKL. The CDR3 coding sequence is TGCGCCAGCAGCCTAGACAGCGAAACTAACTATGGCTACACCTTC. Amino acids: CASSLDSETNYGYTF.

The CDR3 sequence is CATRQPNQPQHF. The DNA of the CDR3 is TGTGCCACGAGACAGCCCAATCAGCCCCAGCATTTT. V gene TRBV6-5 combines with J gene TRBJ1-5; tentatively, D is TRBD1 (5 bases). CDR1 is MNHEY, CDR2 SVGAGI, per germline. Trimming took 10 bases from V and 3 from J, leaving 10 bases between them. The length of the CDR3 is 12 residues.

The V and J genes are TRBV6-7 and TRBJ2-1; 9 positions match TRBD2. TRBV6-7 is identified as an open reading frame with a role that is uncertain. The CDR3 is made up of 15 amino acids. The ends lost 2 bases at V and 5 bases at J; junction bases unmatched: 4. In DNA form, the CDR3 reads TGTGCCAGCAGTTACGGCGGGAGGGCCAACAATGAGCAGTTCTTC. Translated: CASSYGGRANNEQFF.

The genes are TRBV5-8 and TRBJ2-7; D remains ambiguous. The V end was cut by 2 bases, the J end by 2 bases, with 8 bases between. In germline, CDR1 is SGHTS, CDR2 YDEGEE. CDR3 size: 13 residues. The CDR3 spells CASSFKNTYEQYF. In DNA form, the CDR3 reads TGTGCCAGCAGCTTCAAGAACACCTACGAGCAGTACTTC. Supplemented by reference TRBV5-8 and TRBJ2-7, the full variable domain reads EAGVTQSPTHLIKTRGQQATLRCSPISGHTSVYWYQQALGLGLQFLLWYDEGEERNRGNFPPRFSGRQFPNYSSELNVNALELEDSALYLCASSFKNTYEQYFGPGTRLTVT.